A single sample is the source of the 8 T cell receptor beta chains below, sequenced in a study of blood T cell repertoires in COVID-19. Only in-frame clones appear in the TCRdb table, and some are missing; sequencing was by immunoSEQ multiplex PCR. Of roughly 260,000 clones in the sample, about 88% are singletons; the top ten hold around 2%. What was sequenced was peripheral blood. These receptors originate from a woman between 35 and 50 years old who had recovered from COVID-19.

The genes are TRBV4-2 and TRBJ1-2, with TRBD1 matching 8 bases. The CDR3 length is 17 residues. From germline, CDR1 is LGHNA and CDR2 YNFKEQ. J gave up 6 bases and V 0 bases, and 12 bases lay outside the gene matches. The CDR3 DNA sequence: TGTGCCAGCAGCCAAGATTGGTCGGGCAGGGGGCCGGATGGCTACACCTTC. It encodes CASSQDWSGRGPDGYTF.

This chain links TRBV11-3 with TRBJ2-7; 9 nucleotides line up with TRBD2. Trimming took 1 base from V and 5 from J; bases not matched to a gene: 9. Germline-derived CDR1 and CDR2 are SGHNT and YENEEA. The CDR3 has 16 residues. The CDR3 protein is CASSLVMASGNHEQYF. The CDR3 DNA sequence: TGTGCCAGCAGCTTAGTCATGGCTAGCGGGAACCACGAGCAGTACTTC. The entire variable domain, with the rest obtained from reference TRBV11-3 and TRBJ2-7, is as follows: EAGVVQSPRYKIIEKKQPVAFWCNPISGHNTLYWYLQNLGQGPELLIRYENEEAVDDSQLPKDRFSAERLKGVDSTLKIQPAELGDSAVYLCASSLVMASGNHEQYFGPGTRLTVT.

The CDR3 bases are TGTGCCAGCAGTTACGATGGACAGGGGTACGAGCAGTACTTC. It codes for CASSYDGQGYEQYF. V is TRBV6-2 or TRBV6-3 and J is TRBJ2-7, with TRBD1 matching 9 bases. Germline lookup yields CDR1 MNHEY and CDR2 SVGEGT. Losses at the gene ends were 2 bases for V and 4 bases for J; bases not matched to a gene: 3. This CDR3 is built from 14 residues.

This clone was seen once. This CDR3 reads CASSRGYESNQPQHF. Written as DNA, the CDR3 is TGTGCCAGCAGCCGAGGGTACGAGAGCAATCAGCCCCAGCATTTT. This sequence joins TRBV7-9 and TRBJ1-5; D remains unclear. This CDR3 has 15 residues. Germline-derived CDR1 and CDR2 are SEHNR and FQNEAQ (reference sequence). V lost 5 bases, J lost 1 base, and 12 bases lay in between.

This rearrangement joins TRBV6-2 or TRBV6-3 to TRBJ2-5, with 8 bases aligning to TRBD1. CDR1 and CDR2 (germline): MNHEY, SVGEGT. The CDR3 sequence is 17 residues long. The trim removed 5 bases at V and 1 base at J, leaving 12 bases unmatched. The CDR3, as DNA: TGTGCCAGCAGTCGGACAGGGTGGTCGGGGGCCCAAGAGACCCAGTACTTC. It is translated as CASSRTGWSGAQETQYF.

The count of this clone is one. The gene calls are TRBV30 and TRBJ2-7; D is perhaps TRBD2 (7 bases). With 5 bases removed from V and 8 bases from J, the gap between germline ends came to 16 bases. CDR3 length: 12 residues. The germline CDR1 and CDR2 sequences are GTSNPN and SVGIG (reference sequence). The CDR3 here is CAWEGGGYKQYF. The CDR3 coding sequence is TGTGCCTGGGAGGGAGGGGGGTACAAGCAGTACTTC.

In nucleotides, the CDR3 is TGTGCCAGCAGCGCCGTCCTCATGGGGCAGGGCTACGAGCAGTACTTC. Translated: CASSAVLMGQGYEQYF. The rearrangement uses TRBV11-2 and TRBJ2-7, with D possibly being TRBD1 (5 bases). V was shortened by 5 bases and J by 3 bases, with 20 bases between the two germline ends. The germline CDR1 and CDR2 sequences are SGHAT and FQNNGV. The CDR3 spans 16 residues.

The CDR3 protein is CASSEQSVYGYTF. Written as DNA, the CDR3 is TGTGCCAGTTCGGAACAGTCCGTTTATGGCTACACCTTC. The chain joins TRBV19 to TRBJ1-2; no definite D call. Germline V gives CDR1 LNHDA, CDR2 SQIVND (reference sequence). Trimming took off 8 bases at V and 5 bases at J, with 15 bases between the two ends. The CDR3 extends over 13 amino acids.